The next 13 T cell receptor beta chains were all read from a single sample in a study of T cell responses to AZD1222 COVID-19 vaccine. Clones were sequenced by immunoSEQ multiplex PCR, and TCRdb holds only the in-frame ones, with some missing. Here the sample spans fewer than 250,000 clones, under 95% being singletons. Source: peripheral blood, taken on day 0 of MenACWY control vaccination. The origin of the receptors is an adult in good health.

A single count supports this clone. The chain carries TRBV20-1 and TRBJ2-7; 7 bases are a match to TRBD1. Germline V gives CDR1 DFQATT, CDR2 SNEGSKA (reference sequence). CDR3 size: 11 residues. This CDR3 is CLAMTGNEQYF. CDR3 DNA: TGCCTGGCCATGACAGGGAACGAGCAGTACTTC.

The DNA of the CDR3 is TGTGCCAGCAGTCCACAGGGGGCCCGGACCAACGTCCTGACTTTC. Translation: CASSPQGARTNVLTF. The rearrangement joins TRBV2 to TRBJ2-6; 9 bases line up with TRBD1. Germline V gene sequence: CDR1 SNHLY, CDR2 FYNNEI. V was pared by 5 bases and J by 8 bases, with 7 bases of the junction left unmatched. The CDR3 totals 15 residues.

This chain connects TRBV7-2 to TRBJ1-4, with TRBD1 as a possible D gene (6 bases). The CDR3 totals 15 residues. V lost 3 bases and J 2 bases, leaving 10 bases between the germline ends. The germline V gene has CDR1 SGHTA and CDR2 FQGNSA. The CDR3 loop reads CASSFDGGTNEKLFF. Here the CDR3 DNA reads TGTGCCAGCAGCTTCGACGGGGGCACTAATGAAAAACTGTTTTTT. The complete variable domain, with remaining parts taken from reference TRBV7-2 and TRBJ1-4, reads GAGVSQSPSNKVTEKGKDVELRCDPISGHTALYWYRQSLGQGLEFLIYFQGNSAPDKSGLPSDRFSAERTGGSVSTLTIQRTQQEDSAVYLCASSFDGGTNEKLFFGSGTQLSVL.

V gene TRBV7-2 combines with J gene TRBJ1-3, with D possibly being TRBD1 (5 bases). From germline, CDR1 is SGHTA and CDR2 FQGNSA. The V end was cut by 5 bases, the J end by 4 bases, with 18 bases between. The CDR3 spans 16 residues. The CDR3 loop is CASSPVGGARGNTIYF. The CDR3 nucleotides are TGTGCCAGCAGCCCGGTCGGAGGGGCGAGGGGAAACACCATATATTTT. Full variable domain (missing parts from reference TRBV7-2 and TRBJ1-3): GAGVSQSPSNKVTEKGKDVELRCDPISGHTALYWYRQSLGQGLEFLIYFQGNSAPDKSGLPSDRFSAERTGGSVSTLTIQRTQQEDSAVYLCASSPVGGARGNTIYFGEGSWLTVV.

The rearrangement joins TRBV28 to TRBJ2-3; TRBD2 matches 9 bases. Germline loops: CDR1 MDHEN, CDR2 SYDVKM. The CDR3 has 15 amino acids. After removal of 5 bases from V and 1 base from J, the junction contained 4 bases not matched to a gene. The CDR3 region is CASSIQRGGTDTQYF. CDR3 bases: TGTGCCAGCAGTATTCAGCGGGGGGGCACAGATACGCAGTATTTT.

The V call is TRBV12-3 or TRBV12-4, the J call TRBJ1-2; D gene uncertain. With 5 bases removed from V and 7 bases from J, the gap between germline ends came to 11 bases. CDR3 length: 12 residues. The CDR3 spells CASSPPTSGYTF. CDR3 DNA: TGTGCCAGCAGTCCCCCAACCAGTGGCTACACCTTC.

The gene calls are TRBV6-5 and TRBJ1-2; no reliable D call. The CDR3 length is 13 residues. The germline V gene has CDR1 MNHEY and CDR2 SVGAGI. V shed 6 bases and J shed 4 bases, with 12 bases lying between them. The CDR3 nucleotides read TGTGCCAGCAGCAAGGATCCCTTCTATGGCTACACCTTC. Amino acids: CASSKDPFYGYTF.

This chain connects TRBV7-2 to TRBJ2-3; 9 bases line up with TRBD2. The V and J ends lost 2 bases and 6 bases, in that order; junction bases with no gene match: 6. CDR1 and CDR2 from the germline V gene are SGHTA and FQGNSA. The CDR3 runs 15 residues. The CDR3 region has the DNA TGTGCCAGCAGCTTACAGGCGGGAGGGAAGGATACGCAGTATTTT. As protein: CASSLQAGGKDTQYF.

The CDR3 sequence: CASSEAASGHGAQFF. The CDR3 DNA reads TGTGCCAGCAGTGAAGCGGCTAGCGGACATGGGGCGCAGTTCTTC. V gene TRBV6-1 combines with J gene TRBJ2-1, with 7 nucleotides matching TRBD2. Germline lookup yields CDR1 MNHNS and CDR2 SASEGT. After removal of 0 bases from V and 12 bases from J, the junction contained 11 bases not matched to a gene. This CDR3 is 15 amino acids long.

The chain carries TRBV3-1 (or the pseudogene TRBV3-2) and TRBJ2-5, with D perhaps TRBD1 (5 bases). CDR1 is LGHDT, CDR2 YNNKEL, per germline (reference sequence). V shed 0 bases and J shed 7 bases, with 15 bases lying between them. This CDR3 is built from 15 residues. DNA of the CDR3: TGTGCCAGCAGCCAAGAGCCTAGGACAACGGGGACCCAGTACTTC. Translating gives CASSQEPRTTGTQYF.

This chain links TRBV24-1 with TRBJ1-5; D call uncertain. The V gene lost 3 bases and the J gene lost 1 base, with 12 bases spanning the gap. This CDR3 is built from 16 residues. Looked up from germline, CDR1 is KGHDR and CDR2 is SFDVKD. The CDR3 sequence: CATSDAVAVSNQPQHF. The CDR3 region has the DNA TGTGCCACCAGTGATGCCGTGGCTGTCAGCAATCAGCCCCAGCATTTT.

The rearrangement uses TRBV6-2 or TRBV6-3 and TRBJ1-2; perhaps TRBD1 as D (5 bases). The germline V gene has CDR1 MNHEY and CDR2 SVGEGT. V lost 0 bases and J 4 bases, leaving 12 bases between the germline ends. The CDR3 is 15 residues long. The CDR3 DNA reads TGTGCCAGCAGTTACTCGGGGCGCCTCGTCTATGGCTACACCTTC. It is translated as CASSYSGRLVYGYTF.

A remark on this clone: In the same sample, other DNA sequences code for this CDR3. This chain uses TRBV7-3 with TRBJ2-2, with 7 bases identical to TRBD1. The V gene's germline CDR1 is SGHTA and CDR2 FQGTGA. The CDR3 totals 13 residues. V shed 5 bases, J shed 6 bases, and the junction held 3 bases outside the gene matches. The CDR3 nucleotides read TGTGCCAGCAGCCTCGACAGGGCCGGGGAGCTGTTTTTT. It encodes CASSLDRAGELFF.